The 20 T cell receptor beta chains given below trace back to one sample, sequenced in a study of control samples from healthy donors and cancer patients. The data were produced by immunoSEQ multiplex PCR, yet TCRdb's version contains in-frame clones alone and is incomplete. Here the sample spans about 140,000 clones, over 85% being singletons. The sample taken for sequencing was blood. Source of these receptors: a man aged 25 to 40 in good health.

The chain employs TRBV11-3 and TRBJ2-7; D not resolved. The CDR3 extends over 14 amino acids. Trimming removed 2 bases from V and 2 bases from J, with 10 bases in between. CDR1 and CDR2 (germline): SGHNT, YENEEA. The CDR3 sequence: CASSLFAEPYEQYF. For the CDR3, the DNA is TGTGCCAGCAGCTTATTTGCGGAGCCCTACGAGCAGTACTTC.

The CDR3 DNA reads as TGTGCCAGCACAGCGCCCGATAGGGGTTACAATGAGCAGTTCTTC. This sequence encodes CASTAPDRGYNEQFF. The genes are TRBV6-6 and TRBJ2-1; tentatively, D is TRBD1 (5 bases). V was pared by 7 bases and J by 4 bases, with 17 bases between. The CDR3 runs to 15 residues. From germline, CDR1 is MNHNY and CDR2 SVGAGI (reference sequence).

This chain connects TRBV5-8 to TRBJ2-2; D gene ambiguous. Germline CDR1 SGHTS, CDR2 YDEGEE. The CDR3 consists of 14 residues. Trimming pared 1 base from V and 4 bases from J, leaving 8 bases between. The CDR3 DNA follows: TGTGCCAGCAGCTTGTTTGGTGTCACCGGGGAGCTGTTTTTT. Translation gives CASSLFGVTGELFF.

The CDR3 reads CASSIRLGRALLMNTEAFF. The CDR3 DNA reads as TGTGCCAGTAGTATTCGATTGGGCAGGGCTCTCCTTATGAACACTGAAGCTTTCTTT. The J gene is TRBJ1-1, the V gene TRBV19, with D possibly TRBD1 on 5 matching bases. The CDR3 runs 19 residues. The V gene lost 3 bases and the J gene lost 0 bases, with 23 bases spanning the gap. Germline V lookup: CDR1 LNHDA, CDR2 SQIVND (reference sequence).

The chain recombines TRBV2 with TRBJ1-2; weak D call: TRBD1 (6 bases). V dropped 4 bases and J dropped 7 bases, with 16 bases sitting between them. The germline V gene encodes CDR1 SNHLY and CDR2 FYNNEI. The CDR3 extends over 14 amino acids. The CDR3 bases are TGTGCCAGCAGTGTCAATGGGGGCTGGGGTGGCTACACCTTC. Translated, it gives CASSVNGGWGGYTF.

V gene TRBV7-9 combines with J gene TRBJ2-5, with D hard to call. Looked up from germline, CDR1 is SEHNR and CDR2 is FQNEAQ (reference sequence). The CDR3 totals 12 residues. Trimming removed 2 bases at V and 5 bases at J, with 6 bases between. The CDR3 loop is CASSLFSETQYF. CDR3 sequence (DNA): TGTGCCAGCAGCTTATTTAGCGAGACCCAGTACTTC.

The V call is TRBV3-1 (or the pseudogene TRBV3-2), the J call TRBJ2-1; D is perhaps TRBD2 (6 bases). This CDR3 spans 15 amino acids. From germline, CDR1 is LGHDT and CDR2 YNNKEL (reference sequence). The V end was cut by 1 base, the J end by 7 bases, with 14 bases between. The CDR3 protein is CASSQGSGPGNEQFF. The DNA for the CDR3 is TGTGCCAGCAGCCAAGGCAGCGGGCCCGGGAATGAGCAGTTCTTC.

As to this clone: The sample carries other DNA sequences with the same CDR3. The CDR3 nucleotides read TGTGCCTGGAGTTTAGGACAGGGAGCCTACGAGCAGTACTTC. It yields the protein CAWSLGQGAYEQYF. The V gene is TRBV30, the J gene TRBJ2-7; 8 bases agree with TRBD1. Losses at the gene ends were 2 bases for V and 2 bases for J; bases not matched to a gene: 5. There are 14 residues in the CDR3. From germline, CDR1 is GTSNPN and CDR2 SVGIG (reference sequence).

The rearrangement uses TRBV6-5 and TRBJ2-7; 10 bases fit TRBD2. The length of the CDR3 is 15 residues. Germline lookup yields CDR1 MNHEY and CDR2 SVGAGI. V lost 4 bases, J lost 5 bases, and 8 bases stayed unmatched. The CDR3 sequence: CASSSPSGRADEQYF. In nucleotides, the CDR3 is TGTGCCAGCAGTTCCCCCAGCGGGAGGGCAGACGAGCAGTACTTC.

In DNA form, the CDR3 reads TGTGCCACCAGCAGAGCTCAGGGGAGCTCCTACAATGAGCAGTTCTTC. It codes for CATSRAQGSSYNEQFF. The chain employs TRBV15 and TRBJ2-1; D is possibly TRBD1 (6 bases). This CDR3 is built from 16 residues. Germline V gene lookup returns CDR1 LNHNV and CDR2 YYDKDF (reference sequence). V was clipped by 1 base and J by 0 bases, with 10 bases between them.

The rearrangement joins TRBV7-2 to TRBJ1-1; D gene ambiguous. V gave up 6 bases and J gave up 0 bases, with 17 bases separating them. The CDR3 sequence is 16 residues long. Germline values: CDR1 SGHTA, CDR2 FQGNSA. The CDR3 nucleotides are TGTGCCAGCAGAACCGGACGGTGGGGTATGAACACTGAAGCTTTCTTT. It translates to CASRTGRWGMNTEAFF.

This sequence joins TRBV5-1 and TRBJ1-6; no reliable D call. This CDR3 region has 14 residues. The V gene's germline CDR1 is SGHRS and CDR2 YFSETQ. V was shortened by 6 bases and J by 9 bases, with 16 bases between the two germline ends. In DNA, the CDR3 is TGCGCCAGCAAAGTGAGCCTACCGGGTTCACCCCTCCACTTT. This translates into CASKVSLPGSPLHF.

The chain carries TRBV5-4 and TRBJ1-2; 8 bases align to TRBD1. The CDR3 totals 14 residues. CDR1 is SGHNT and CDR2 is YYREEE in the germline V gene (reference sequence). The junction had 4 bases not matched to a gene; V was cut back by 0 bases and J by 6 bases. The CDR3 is CASSLGTGIDGYTF. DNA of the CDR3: TGTGCCAGCAGCTTGGGGACAGGGATCGATGGCTACACCTTC. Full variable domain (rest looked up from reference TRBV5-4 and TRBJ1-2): ETGVTQSPTHLIKTRGQQVTLRCSSQSGHNTVSWYQQALGQGPQFIFQYYREEENGRGNFPPRFSGLQFPNYSSELNVNALELDDSALYLCASSLGTGIDGYTFGSGTRLTVV.

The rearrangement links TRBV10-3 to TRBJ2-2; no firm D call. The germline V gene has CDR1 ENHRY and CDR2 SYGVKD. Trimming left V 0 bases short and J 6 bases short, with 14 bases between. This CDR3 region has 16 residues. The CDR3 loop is CAISESTLRKAGELFF. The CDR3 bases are TGTGCCATCAGTGAGTCGACTCTCCGGAAGGCCGGGGAGCTGTTTTTT.

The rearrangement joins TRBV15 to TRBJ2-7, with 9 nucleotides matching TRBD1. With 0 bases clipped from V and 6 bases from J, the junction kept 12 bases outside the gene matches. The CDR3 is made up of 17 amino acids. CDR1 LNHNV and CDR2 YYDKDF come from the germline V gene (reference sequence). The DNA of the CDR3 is TGTGCCACCAGCAGAGAGGACATTGGGGGACAGGGCGGCGAGCAGTACTTC. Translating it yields CATSREDIGGQGGEQYF.

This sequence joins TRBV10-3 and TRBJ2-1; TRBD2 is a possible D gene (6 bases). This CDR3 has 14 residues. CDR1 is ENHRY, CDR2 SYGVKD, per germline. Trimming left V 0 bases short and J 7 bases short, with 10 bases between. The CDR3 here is CAISESGTPNEQFF. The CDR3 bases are TGTGCCATCAGTGAGTCAGGGACTCCAAATGAGCAGTTCTTC.

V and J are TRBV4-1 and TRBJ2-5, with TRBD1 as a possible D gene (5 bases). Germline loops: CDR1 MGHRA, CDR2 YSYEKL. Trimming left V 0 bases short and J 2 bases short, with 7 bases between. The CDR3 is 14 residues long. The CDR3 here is CASSQDRDQETQYF. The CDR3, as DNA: TGCGCCAGCAGCCAAGACAGGGATCAAGAGACCCAGTACTTC.

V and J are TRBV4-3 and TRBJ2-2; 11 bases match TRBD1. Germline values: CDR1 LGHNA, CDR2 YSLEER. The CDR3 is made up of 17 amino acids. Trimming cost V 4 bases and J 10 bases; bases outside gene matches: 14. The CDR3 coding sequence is TGCGCCAGCAGCCCGCGCCCCCCGGGACAGGGGGGAGTGGAGCTGTTTTTT. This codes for CASSPRPPGQGGVELFF.

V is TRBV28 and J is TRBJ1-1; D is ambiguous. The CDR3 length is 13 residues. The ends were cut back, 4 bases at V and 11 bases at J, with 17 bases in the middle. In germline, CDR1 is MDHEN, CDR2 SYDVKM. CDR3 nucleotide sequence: TGTGCCAGCAGTTCAGGAGCACCCCCGGTGGCTTTCTTT. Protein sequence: CASSSGAPPVAFF. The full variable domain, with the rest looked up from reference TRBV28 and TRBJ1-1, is DVKVTQSSRYLVKRTGEKVFLECVQDMDHENMFWYRQDPGLGLRLIYFSYDVKMKEKGDIPEGYSVSREKKERFSLILESASTNQTSMYLCASSSGAPPVAFFGQGTRLTVV.

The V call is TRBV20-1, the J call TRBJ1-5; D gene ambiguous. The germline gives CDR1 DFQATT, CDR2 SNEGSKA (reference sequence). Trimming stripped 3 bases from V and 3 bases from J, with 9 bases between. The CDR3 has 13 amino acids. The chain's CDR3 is CSASWGFNQPQHF. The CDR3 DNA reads TGCAGTGCTAGTTGGGGTTTCAATCAGCCCCAGCATTTT.